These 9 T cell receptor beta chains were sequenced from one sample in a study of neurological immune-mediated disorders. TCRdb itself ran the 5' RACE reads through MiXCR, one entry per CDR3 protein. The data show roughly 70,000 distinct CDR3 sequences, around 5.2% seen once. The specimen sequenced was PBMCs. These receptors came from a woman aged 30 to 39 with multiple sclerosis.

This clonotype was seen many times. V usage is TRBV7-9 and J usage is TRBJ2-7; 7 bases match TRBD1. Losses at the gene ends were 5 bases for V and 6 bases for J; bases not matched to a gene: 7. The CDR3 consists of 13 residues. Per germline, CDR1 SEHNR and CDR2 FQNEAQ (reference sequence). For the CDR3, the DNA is TGTGCCAGCAGCCCTTCCCGACAGGGCGAGCAGTACTTC. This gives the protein CASSPSRQGEQYF.

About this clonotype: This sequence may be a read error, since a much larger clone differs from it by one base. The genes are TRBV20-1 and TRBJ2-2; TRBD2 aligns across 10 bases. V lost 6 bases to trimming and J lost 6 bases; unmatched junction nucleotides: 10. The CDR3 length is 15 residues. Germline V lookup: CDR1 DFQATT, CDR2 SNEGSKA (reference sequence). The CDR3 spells CSAGVSGGTPGELFF. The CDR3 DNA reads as TGCAGTGCCGGCGTTAGCGGGGGGACCCCCGGGGAGCTGTTTTTT.

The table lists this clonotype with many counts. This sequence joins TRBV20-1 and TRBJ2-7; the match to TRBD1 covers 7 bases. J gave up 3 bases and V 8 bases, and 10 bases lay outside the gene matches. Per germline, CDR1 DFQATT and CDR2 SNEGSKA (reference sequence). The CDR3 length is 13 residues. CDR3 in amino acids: CSTMGDSNYEQYF. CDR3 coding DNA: TGCAGTACGATGGGGGACAGCAACTACGAGCAGTACTTC.

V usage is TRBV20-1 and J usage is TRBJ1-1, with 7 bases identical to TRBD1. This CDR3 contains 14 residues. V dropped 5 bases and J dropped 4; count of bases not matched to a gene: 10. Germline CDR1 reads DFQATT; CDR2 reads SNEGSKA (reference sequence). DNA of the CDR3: TGCAGTGCTGCTACTGACAGGGTGCGCACTGAAGCTTTCTTT. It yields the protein CSAATDRVRTEAFF.

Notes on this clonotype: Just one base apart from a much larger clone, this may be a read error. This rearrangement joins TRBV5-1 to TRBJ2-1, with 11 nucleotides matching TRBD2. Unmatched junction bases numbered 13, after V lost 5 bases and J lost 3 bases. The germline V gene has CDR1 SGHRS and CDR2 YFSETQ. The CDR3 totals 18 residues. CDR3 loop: CASRTTSGGTGIYNEQFF. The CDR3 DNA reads TGCGCCAGCAGAACCACTAGCGGGGGCACGGGAATCTACAATGAGCAGTTCTTC.

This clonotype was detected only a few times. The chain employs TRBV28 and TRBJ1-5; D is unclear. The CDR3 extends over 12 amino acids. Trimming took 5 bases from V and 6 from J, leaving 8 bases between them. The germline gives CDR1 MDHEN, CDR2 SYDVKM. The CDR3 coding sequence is TGTGCCAGCAGTCCAACGGCTCAGCCCCAGCATTTT. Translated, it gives CASSPTAQPQHF.

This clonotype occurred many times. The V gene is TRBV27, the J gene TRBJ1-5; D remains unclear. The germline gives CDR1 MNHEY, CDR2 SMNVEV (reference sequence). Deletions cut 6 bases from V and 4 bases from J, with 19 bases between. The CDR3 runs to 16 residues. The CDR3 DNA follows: TGTGCCAGCAGACCACAATCCGCCGCCGGGAATCAGCCCCAGCATTTT. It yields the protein CASRPQSAAGNQPQHF.

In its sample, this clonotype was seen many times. The CDR3 protein is CSAEDRAGFAGELFF. The CDR3 DNA reads TGCAGTGCAGAGGACAGGGCCGGTTTCGCCGGGGAGCTGTTTTTT. V gene TRBV20-1 combines with J gene TRBJ2-2, with 8 bases aligning to TRBD1. Germline CDR1 is DFQATT and CDR2 is SNEGSKA (reference sequence). This CDR3 is 15 amino acids long. J lost 6 bases, V lost 6 bases, and 12 bases had no gene match.

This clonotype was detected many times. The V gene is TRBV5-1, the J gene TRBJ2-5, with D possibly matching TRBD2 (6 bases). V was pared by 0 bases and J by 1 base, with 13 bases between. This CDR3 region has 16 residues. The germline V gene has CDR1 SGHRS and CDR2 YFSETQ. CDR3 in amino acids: CASSLAPGGLQETQYF. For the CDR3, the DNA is TGCGCCAGCAGCTTGGCCCCCGGAGGGCTCCAAGAGACCCAGTACTTC.